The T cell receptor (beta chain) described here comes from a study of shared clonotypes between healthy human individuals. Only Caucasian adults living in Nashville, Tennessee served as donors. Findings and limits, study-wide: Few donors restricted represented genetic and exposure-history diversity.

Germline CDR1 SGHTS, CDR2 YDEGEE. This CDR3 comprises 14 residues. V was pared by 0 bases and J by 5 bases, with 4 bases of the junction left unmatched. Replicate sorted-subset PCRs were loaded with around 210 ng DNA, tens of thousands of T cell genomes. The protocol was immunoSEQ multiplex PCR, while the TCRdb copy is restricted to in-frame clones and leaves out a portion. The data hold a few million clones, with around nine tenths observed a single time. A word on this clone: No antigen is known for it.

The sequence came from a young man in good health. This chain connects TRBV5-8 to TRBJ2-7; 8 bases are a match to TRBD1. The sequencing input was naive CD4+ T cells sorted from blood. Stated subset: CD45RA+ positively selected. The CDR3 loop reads CASSLVDRDHEQYF. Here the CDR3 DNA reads TGTGCCAGCAGCTTGGTGGACAGGGACCACGAGCAGTACTTC.